What follows describes a single T cell receptor (beta chain). The CDR3 has 10 residues. Germline-derived CDR1 and CDR2 are SEHNR and FQNEAQ (reference sequence). V gave up 5 bases and J gave up 4 bases, with 2 bases separating them. These data belong to a study of CD8 T cells in Susac syndrome. Random hexamers served to reverse transcribe about 0.45 to 1 ug RNA. Multiplex immunoSEQ PCR targeted 54 Vbeta and 13 Jbeta TCR beta segments. From the immunoSEQ multiplex PCR reads, TCRdb called clonotypes with MiXCR, one entry per CDR3 protein. The data contain tens of thousands of distinct CDR3 sequences, roughly 95% of them singletons. Peripheral blood CD8+ and CD4+ T cells were profiled by TCR beta sequencing. The multiple sclerosis controls were treatment-naive patients, and their relapsing-remitting disease was stable or active. Negative isolation yielded the CD8+ and CD4+ T cells, while FACS enriched the TEMRA cells.

The receptor comes from a human donor with multiple sclerosis. Source material: CD4+ T cells from PBMCs. The chain has TRBV7-9 and TRBJ2-5, with unresolved D. CDR3 in amino acids: CASSIETQYF. In nucleotides, the CDR3 is TGTGCCAGCAGCATAGAGACCCAGTACTTC.